This is a list of T cell receptor beta chains from one sample in a study of tumor-infiltrating lymphocytes in primary liver carcinoma. Each CDR3 protein is one row after TCRdb ran MiXCR on the multiplex PCR reads. The repertoire has fewer than 80,000 distinct CDR3 sequences, about three quarters of them found once; the top ten carry less than 30%. The sequencing input was tumor-adjacent normal liver tissue. These receptors all stem from a middle-aged man with primary liver carcinoma and hepatitis B virus infection. The CDR3 runs from the conserved cysteine through the conserved F or W. A D gene is named only where the DNA matches it firmly. Some rows mark clone size as missing; the rest say once, few, many or name a class of expanded clone.

TRBJ1-1 | . | . | TRBV5-6 | TGTGCCAGCAACTTGGAGAAGGTTACGAGCGCTGAAGCTTTCTTT | CASNLEKVTSAEAFF
TRBJ2-3 | . | . | TRBV6-2/TRBV6-3 | TGTGCCACCAGACGCGGACCGGGGTGGGGGACTAGCACAGATACGCAGTATTTT | CATRRGPGWGTSTDTQYF
TRBJ2-1 | . | . | TRBV6-1 | TGTGCCAGCACTCACAGCCTCGGGAATGAGCAGTTATTC | CASTHSLGNEQLF
TRBJ2-1 | . | many | TRBV29-1 | TGCAGCGTTGAATTTAGGGTTGGGGAGCAGTTCTTC | CSVEFRVGEQFF
TRBJ2-1 | TRBD2 | . | TRBV7-3 | TGTGCCAGCAGCTTCCTAGCGGACAAGGGCAATGAGCAGTTCTTC | CASSFLADKGNEQFF
TRBJ1-1 | . | . | TRBV29-1 | TGCAGCGCTTCCCCGGGTAGGACAATGAACATTGAAGCTTTCTTT | CSASPGRTMNIEAFF
TRBJ2-7 | . | . | TRBV11-2 | TGTGCCAGCAGTCAGACAGGAGACAAGCAATATTTC | CASSQTGDKQYF
TRBJ1-2 | . | . | TRBV29-1 | TGCAGCGTCGCGCCTGACAAGTCGGCAAACTATGGCTACACCTTC | CSVAPDKSANYGYTF
TRBJ1-1 | . | . | TRBV7-8 | TGTGCCAGCAGCTCCGGACGGGGAGGGACTGAAGTTTTCTTT | CASSSGRGGTEVFF
TRBJ2-7 | . | . | TRBV11-2 | TGCGCCAGCAGCTCGGGGCAGTGGGGGCAGTACTTC | CASSSGQWGQYF
TRBJ2-5 | . | . | TRBV11-2 | TGTACCAGCAGCTTAGCGAGGCTAGCCCTGGGAAAAAAAGGGACCCGGTACTTC | CTSSLARLALGKKGTRYF
TRBJ2-6 | . | . | TRBV6-6 | TGTGCCAGCAGTTACAGGTCGGGGGCCAACGTCCTGAATTTC | CASSYRSGANVLNF
TRBJ2-5 | . | many | TRBV28 | TGTGCCAGCAGTTTACTACAGGGTCTCGAGACCCAGTACTTC | CASSLLQGLETQYF
TRBJ2-2 | . | few | TRBV29-1 | TGCAGCGTTGGTTTAGGGTGGGGGATGACCGAGGAGCTGTTTTTT | CSVGLGWGMTEELFF
TRBJ2-1 | . | . | TRBV6-6 | TGTGCCGGCAGTGCCCCGTTGGGGGCGTTAGAATCCAATGAGCAATTCTTC | CAGSAPLGALESNEQFF
TRBJ1-1 | . | . | TRBV6-2/TRBV6-3 | TGTCCCAGCAGCCTTCTGAACACTGAAGCTTTCTTT | CPSSLLNTEAFF
TRBJ1-5 | TRBD1 | . | TRBV6-2/TRBV6-3 | TGTCCCAGCAGGGGACAGGATAGCAATCAGCCCCAGCATTTT | CPSRGQDSNQPQHF
TRBJ2-1 | . | few | TRBV29-1 | TGCTGCGTGAGATACGTACAGATGCAGTTCTTC | CCVRYVQMQFF
TRBJ2-7 | . | . | TRBV4-3 | TGCGCCAGCAGCCAAAATCTACCCTACGAGCAGTACTTC | CASSQNLPYEQYF
TRBJ1-6 | . | . | TRBV25-1 | TGTGCCAGCAGTGAATTCTTTAGTTCACCCCTCCACTTT | CASSEFFSSPLHF
TRBJ1-6 | . | . | TRBV6-5 | TGTGTCAGCAGTTACGAGCAGGGCCTTAATTTACCCCTCCACTTT | CVSSYEQGLNLPLHF
TRBJ2-7 | . | . | TRBV4-2 | TGTACCAGCAGCCAAGGGCTTAGCTGCTTTACGTACGAGCAGTACTTC | CTSSQGLSCFTYEQYF
TRBJ2-7 | . | . | TRBV11-3 | TGTGCCGACAGCTTTTGGGGGGGCTACTACGAGCAGTACTTC | CADSFWGGYYEQYF
TRBJ1-2 | . | . | TRBV4-1 | TGCGCCAGCAGCCAAGCCACATGGGCTCCCTATGGTTACACCTTC | CASSQATWAPYGYTF
TRBJ2-2 | TRBD2 | . | TRBV29-1 | TGCAGCGTTACACTAGCGGCTAACACCGGGGAGCTGTTTTTT | CSVTLAANTGELFF
TRBJ2-7 | . | . | TRBV11-2 | TGTGCCAGCAGCTTCACACTCACAGGGAACGTGCGGTACTTC | CASSFTLTGNVRYF
TRBJ1-2 | TRBD1 | . | TRBV4-1 | TGCGCCAACAACCAAGGGGGCGCGACAGCCTATGGCTACACCTTC | CANNQGGATAYGYTF
TRBJ2-3 | . | . | TRBV6-5 | TGTGCCAGCAGTTACCGTGATAAGTCAGATACGCAGTATTTT | CASSYRDKSDTQYF
TRBJ1-2 | . | . | TRBV12-3/TRBV12-4 | TGTGCTAACAGTTTAGGGGGGGGGCGCGCCTATGGCTACACCTTC | CANSLGGGRAYGYTF
TRBJ2-5 | TRBD1 | medium-sized | TRBV11-2 | TGTGCCAGCAGCCCCACCGGGACAGGGGGCCTAGAGACCCAGTACTTC | CASSPTGTGGLETQYF
TRBJ1-6 | . | . | TRBV6-5 | TGTGCCAGCAGTAGGATAGGGGATTCACCCCCCCACTTT | CASSRIGDSPPHF
TRBJ2-1 | . | once | TRBV6-2/TRBV6-3 | TGTGCCAGCAGTTTACCCGGTCCATTCAATGAGCAGTTCTTC | CASSLPGPFNEQFF
TRBJ2-3 | TRBD2 | . | TRBV6-2/TRBV6-3 | TGTGCGAGCAGCTTCCTGCGACTAGCGGGAGCGGGGGCAGATACGCACTATTTT | CASSFLRLAGAGADTHYF
TRBJ2-7 | TRBD2 | few | TRBV28 | TGTGCCAGCACCCGGGGGGGGCGGGTCATCCTCGAGCAGTACTTC | CASTRGGRVILEQYF
TRBJ1-1 | TRBD1 | . | TRBV29-1 | TGCTGCGTTGAGTCGGGACAGGTGATCACTGAAGCTTTCTTT | CCVESGQVITEAFF
TRBJ2-5 | TRBD1 | . | TRBV29-1 | TGCAGCGTGCCTGTGGGGATAGGGGGCCTAGGAGAGATCCAGTACTTC | CSVPVGIGGLGEIQYF
TRBJ2-2 | . | many | TRBV7-7 | TGTGCCAGCAGCTTGAGTCGCACCGGGGAGCTGTTTTTT | CASSLSRTGELFF
TRBJ2-7 | . | . | TRBV6-1 | TGTGTCAGCAGTGAAGGTCTGAGTTCCTACGAGCAGTACTTC | CVSSEGLSSYEQYF
TRBJ2-1 | . | . | TRBV7-2 | TGTGCCAGCAGCTTTGGGCAGGGGTGGACCTACAATGAGCAGTTCTTC | CASSFGQGWTYNEQFF
TRBJ1-4 | . | many | TRBV29-1 | TGCAGCGCTTTGGATGAAAAACTGTTTTTT | CSALDEKLFF
TRBJ1-3 | TRBD1 | . | TRBV6-5 | TGTCCCAGCAAACAGGGGAATGGAAACACCATATATTTT | CPSKQGNGNTIYF
TRBJ2-3 | . | . | TRBV12-3/TRBV12-4 | TGTGCCAGCATCTTCGGGGGACCTAGCACAAATACGCAGTATTTT | CASIFGGPSTNTQYF
TRBJ2-2 | . | . | TRBV6-5 | TGTGCCAGCAGTTACTCGAGGAAACGGGAGAGGCTGTTTTTT | CASSYSRKRERLFF
TRBJ2-1 | . | once | TRBV7-9 | TGTGACAGCAGCCGGGAAGGGGGGGGTCATGAGCAATTCTTC | CDSSREGGGHEQFF
TRBJ2-1 | . | . | TRBV4-1 | TGCGCCAGCAGCAGAACGTTTGGTGAGCAGTTCTTC | CASSRTFGEQFF
TRBJ2-6 | . | . | TRBV10-3 | TGTGCCGTCAGTGAGGGCGGTTCGGACGGGGCCAACGTCCCGACCTTC | CAVSEGGSDGANVPTF
TRBJ2-7 | . | . | TRBV12-3/TRBV12-4 | TGTGCCAGCAGCTACGACATTACCTACGAGCAGTACTTC | CASSYDITYEQYF
TRBJ2-7 | TRBD2 | . | TRBV4-3 | TGCGCCAGCAGCCATGTCATAAGCGGGAGGAATTACGAGCAGTACTTC | CASSHVISGRNYEQYF
TRBJ2-1 | TRBD1 | . | TRBV28 | TGTGCCAGCAAGACAGGGTTGAGTCAATACAATGAGCAGTTCTTC | CASKTGLSQYNEQFF
TRBJ2-1 | TRBD2 | . | TRBV4-1 | TGCGCCAGCAGCCAAGACTATCTAGCGGCCACCATTTACAATGCGCAGTCCTTC | CASSQDYLAATIYNAQSF
TRBJ2-3 | . | . | TRBV6-5 | TGTGCCAACAGTTACTTCCCATCTAGCATAGATACGCAGTATTTT | CANSYFPSSIDTQYF
TRBJ2-5 | . | many | TRBV13 | TGTGCCAGCAGCCGTCGATCTGAGGAGACCCAGTACTTC | CASSRRSEETQYF
TRBJ1-1 | . | once | TRBV29-1 | TGCAGTTGGGCGGGCAGCTACATTGAAGCTATCTTT | CSWAGSYIEAIF
TRBJ2-1 | TRBD2 | . | TRBV7-9 | TGTGCCAGCAGCTTACAAGAACTAGCGGAGAGCCGTGAGCAGTCCTTC | CASSLQELAESREQSF
TRBJ2-3 | TRBD2 | many | TRBV6-5 | TGTGCCAGCAGTTTCTCGGGACTAGCGGGAGTTGGGGATACGCAGTATTTT | CASSFSGLAGVGDTQYF
TRBJ2-5 | TRBD2 | . | TRBV11-2 | TGTGCCAACAGCCAACCTCCTGGCGGGGGGAAAGAGACCCGGTACTTC | CANSQPPGGGKETRYF
TRBJ2-2 | TRBD1 | . | TRBV4-1 | TGCGACAGCAGCCTGGGAGGGACAGGGAACACAGGGGAGCTGTTTTTT | CDSSLGGTGNTGELFF
TRBJ2-1 | TRBD2 | . | TRBV29-1 | TGCAGCGTTGAATTTGGGGCGTCTAGCGGGAGGACTGAGCAGTTCTTT | CSVEFGASSGRTEQFF
TRBJ2-7 | . | . | TRBV12-3/TRBV12-4 | TGTGCCAGCACTTCACGGTTGGACCACGAGCAGTACTTC | CASTSRLDHEQYF
TRBJ2-1 | . | . | TRBV6-5 | TGTGCCAGCAGTCCCGGGACACAGTCCTACAGCGAGCAGTTCTTC | CASSPGTQSYSEQFF